Listed below are T cell receptor beta chains from one sample, sequenced in a study of cytomegalovirus exposure and HLA in healthy donors. Only in-frame clones appear in the TCRdb table, and some are missing; sequencing was by immunoSEQ multiplex PCR. This sample carries 84,000 or so clones, roughly 84% of them seen once, and the ten largest clones take 2.7%. The sequenced material came from PBMCs. Receptor source: a man aged 25-45 years in good health and CMV-seronegative. Each CDR3 is given with its conserved first and last residue. D genes are given only for firm matches. Clone size is not always given. Where it is, it says once, few, many or a class for expanded clones.

J gene | V gene | CDR3 length | D gene | clone size | CDR3 protein | CDR3 DNA
TRBJ1-2 | TRBV19 | 15 | - | - | CASSIVAASGDGYTF | TGTGCCAGTAGTATAGTGGCAGCTTCAGGGGATGGCTACACCTTC
TRBJ1-4 | TRBV10-3 | 17 | TRBD1 | - | CAISGDREGGPNEKLFF | TGTGCCATCAGCGGGGACAGGGAAGGGGGTCCTAATGAAAAACTGTTTTTT
TRBJ2-3 | TRBV7-9 | 16 | - | few | CASSLVPLGNTDTQYF | TGTGCCAGCAGCTTAGTCCCCCTCGGGAACACAGATACGCAGTATTTT
TRBJ1-2 | TRBV27 | 18 | - | - | CASSSRGGGRTTNYGYTF | TGTGCCAGCAGTTCCCGGGGAGGGGGGCGAACTACTAACTATGGCTACACCTTC
TRBJ1-1 | TRBV30 | 13 | - | - | CAWSNRGGTEAFF | TGTGCCTGGAGTAACAGAGGGGGCACTGAAGCTTTCTTT
TRBJ1-3 | TRBV30 | 14 | - | - | CAWSARRSGNTIYF | TGTGCCTGGAGTGCACGGAGATCTGGAAACACCATATATTTT
TRBJ1-5 | TRBV30 | 16 | - | few | CAWSSPQGYSNQPQHF | TGTGCCTGGAGTTCGCCCCAGGGGTATAGCAATCAGCCCCAGCATTTT
TRBJ1-2 | TRBV5-1 | 14 | TRBD1 | - | CASSRTGTDYGYTF | TGCGCCAGCAGCCGGACAGGGACGGATTATGGCTACACCTTC
TRBJ1-3 | TRBV25-1 | 15 | - | - | CASSESRDSGNTIYF | TGTGCCAGCAGTGAATCCCGGGACTCTGGAAACACCATATATTTT
TRBJ2-2 | TRBV28 | 17 | - | few | CASSGTDRPANTGELFF | TGTGCCAGCAGTGGCACGGACAGACCCGCGAACACCGGGGAGCTGTTTTTT
TRBJ1-3 | TRBV9 | 15 | - | - | CASSPSGTPGNTIYF | TGTGCCAGCAGCCCAAGCGGGACACCTGGAAACACCATATATTTT
TRBJ1-1 | TRBV30 | 13 | - | - | CAWSVQADTEAFF | TGTGCCTGGAGTGTACAGGCAGACACTGAAGCTTTCTTT
TRBJ2-7 | TRBV7-6 | 15 | TRBD2 | - | CASSLRLAVLYEQYF | TGTGCCAGCAGCTTAAGACTAGCGGTACTCTACGAGCAGTACTTC
TRBJ2-7 | TRBV9 | 15 | - | - | CASSVGDSTTYEQYF | TGTGCCAGCAGCGTCGGAGACTCGACCACCTACGAGCAGTACTTC
TRBJ1-1 | TRBV10-3 | 14 | - | - | CAISGVGGDTEAFF | TGTGCCATCAGTGGAGTCGGCGGGGACACTGAAGCTTTCTTT
TRBJ2-3 | TRBV27 | 15 | TRBD2 | - | CASSLGGLGRDTQYF | TGTGCCAGCAGTTTAGGAGGACTAGGTAGAGATACGCAGTATTTT
TRBJ1-1 | TRBV5-1 | 14 | TRBD1 | - | CASSTRGWNTEAFF | TGCGCCAGCAGCACCAGGGGGTGGAACACTGAAGCTTTCTTT
TRBJ1-5 | TRBV4-1 | 15 | - | - | CASSQVGTLNQPQHF | TGCGCCAGCAGCCAAGTCGGGACACTAAATCAGCCCCAGCATTTT